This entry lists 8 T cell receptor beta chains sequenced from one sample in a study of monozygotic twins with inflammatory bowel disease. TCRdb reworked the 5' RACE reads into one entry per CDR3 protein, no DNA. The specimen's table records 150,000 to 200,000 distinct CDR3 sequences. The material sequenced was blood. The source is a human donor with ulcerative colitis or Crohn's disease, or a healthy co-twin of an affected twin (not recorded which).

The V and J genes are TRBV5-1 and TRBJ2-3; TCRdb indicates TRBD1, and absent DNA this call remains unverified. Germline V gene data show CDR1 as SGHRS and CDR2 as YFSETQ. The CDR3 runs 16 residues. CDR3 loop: CASSLSAQGSTDTQYF.

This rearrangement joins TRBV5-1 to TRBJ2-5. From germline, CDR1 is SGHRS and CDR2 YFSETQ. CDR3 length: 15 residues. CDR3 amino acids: CASSLGRSYQETQYF.

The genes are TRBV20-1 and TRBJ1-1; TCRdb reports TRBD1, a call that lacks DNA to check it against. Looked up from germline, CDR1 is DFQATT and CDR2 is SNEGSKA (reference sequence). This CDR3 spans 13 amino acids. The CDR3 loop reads CSARETGGTEAFF.

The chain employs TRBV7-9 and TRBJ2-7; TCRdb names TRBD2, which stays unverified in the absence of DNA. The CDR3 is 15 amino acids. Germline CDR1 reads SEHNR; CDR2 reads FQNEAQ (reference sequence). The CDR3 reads CASVKGASGNHEQYF.

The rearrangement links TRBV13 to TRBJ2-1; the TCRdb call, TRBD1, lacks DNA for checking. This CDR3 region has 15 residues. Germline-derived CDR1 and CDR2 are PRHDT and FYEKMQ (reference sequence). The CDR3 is CASTLGGGSYNEQFF.

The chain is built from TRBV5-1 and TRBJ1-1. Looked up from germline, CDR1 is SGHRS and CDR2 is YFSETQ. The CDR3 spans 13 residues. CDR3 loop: CASSFEVLTEAFF.

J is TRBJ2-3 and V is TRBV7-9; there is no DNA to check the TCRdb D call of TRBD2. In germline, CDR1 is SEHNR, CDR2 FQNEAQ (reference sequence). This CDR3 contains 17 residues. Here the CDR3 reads CASSLRLAYGGTDTQYF.

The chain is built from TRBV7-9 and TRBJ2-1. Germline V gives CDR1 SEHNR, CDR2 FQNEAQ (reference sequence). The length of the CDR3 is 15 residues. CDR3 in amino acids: CASSLGESSYNEQFF.